One and the same sample provided the 16 T cell receptor beta chains below, sequenced in a study of shared clonotypes between healthy human individuals. The method was immunoSEQ multiplex PCR; TCRdb's version includes in-frame clones alone and lacks a portion of them. Among about 2 million clones listed, about 95% were seen once. Naive CD8 cells, CD45RO-negative and positively selected for CCR7, excluded terminally differentiated effector memory CD45RA+ cells. Sequencing was done on a sample of naive CD8+ T cells sorted from blood. The receptors originated from a man between 18 and 35 years old in good health.

To note about this clone: Other DNA sequences within the sample encode an identical CDR3. V gene TRBV27 combines with J gene TRBJ2-1; possibly TRBD1 or TRBD2 for D (5 bases each). Germline V gives CDR1 MNHEY, CDR2 SMNVEV (reference sequence). V was trimmed by 3 bases and J by 2 bases, leaving 14 bases between them. The CDR3 covers 16 residues. The CDR3 here is CASSLSPGTPYNEQFF. DNA of the CDR3: TGTGCCAGCAGTTTGTCCCCAGGGACCCCCTACAATGAGCAGTTCTTC.

This sequence joins TRBV7-2 and TRBJ2-7; D might be TRBD1 (6 bases). CDR3 size: 15 residues. Trimming stripped 1 base from V and 6 bases from J, with 16 bases between. The germline CDR1 and CDR2 sequences are SGHTA and FQGNSA. The CDR3 protein is CASSLESHRAFEQYF. The CDR3 DNA reads as TGTGCCAGCAGCTTAGAGTCGCACAGGGCATTCGAGCAGTACTTC.

The chain joins TRBV4-2 to TRBJ1-5; D unclear. The CDR3 extends over 14 amino acids. CDR1 and CDR2 from the germline V gene are LGHNA and YNFKEQ. The germline V and J ends were trimmed by 3 bases and 6 bases, with 12 bases remaining between them. In DNA form, the CDR3 reads TGTGCCAGCAGCCAGGGCGATTGGGGTCAGCCCCAGCATTTT. Amino acids: CASSQGDWGQPQHF.

The rearrangement uses TRBV11-2 and TRBJ2-7; D is uncertain. The ends were cut back, 5 bases at V and 6 bases at J, with 8 bases in the middle. CDR3 length: 11 residues. Per the germline V gene, CDR1 is SGHAT and CDR2 is FQNNGV. Here the CDR3 DNA reads TGTGCCAGCAGCGATTTAACCGAGCAGTACTTC. It codes for CASSDLTEQYF. Together with reference TRBV11-2 and TRBJ2-7, the CDR3 gives the full variable domain: EAGVAQSPRYKIIEKRQSVAFWCNPISGHATLYWYQQILGQGPKLLIQFQNNGVVDDSQLPKDRFSAERLKGVDSTLKIQPAKLEDSAVYLCASSDLTEQYFGPGTRLTVT.

The rearrangement joins TRBV11-2 to TRBJ1-1; 7 bases align to TRBD1. Looked up from germline, CDR1 is SGHAT and CDR2 is FQNNGV. The trim removed 5 bases at V and 0 bases at J, leaving 9 bases unmatched. This CDR3 spans 16 amino acids. This CDR3 is CASSVRDSPMNTEAFF. DNA of the CDR3: TGTGCCAGCAGCGTCCGGGACAGCCCTATGAACACTGAAGCTTTCTTT.

This chain joins TRBV7-9 and TRBJ2-2; possibly TRBD2 for D (7 bases). V was shortened by 3 bases and J by 7 bases, with 15 bases between the two germline ends. CDR1 SEHNR and CDR2 FQNEAQ come from the germline V gene (reference sequence). The CDR3 has 15 residues. CDR3 sequence: CASSFPSGGHGELFF. The DNA for the CDR3 is TGTGCCAGCAGCTTCCCCTCGGGGGGCCACGGGGAGCTGTTTTTT. The full variable domain, with the rest looked up from reference TRBV7-9 and TRBJ2-2, is DTGVSQNPRHKITKRGQNVTFRCDPISEHNRLYWYRQTLGQGPEFLTYFQNEAQLEKSRLLSDRFSAERPKGSFSTLEIQRTEQGDSAMYLCASSFPSGGHGELFFGEGSRLTVL.

V gene TRBV11-2 combines with J gene TRBJ1-3, with TRBD1 identical over 7 bases. V dropped 0 bases and J dropped 5; count of bases not matched to a gene: 7. Looked up from germline, CDR1 is SGHAT and CDR2 is FQNNGV. This CDR3 has 16 residues. The CDR3 DNA reads TGTGCCAGCAGCTTAGAGCTCATGACAGGGCGAAACACCATATATTTT. Encoded protein: CASSLELMTGRNTIYF.

CDR3 loop: CASSPGGPYNEQFF. The CDR3 DNA follows: TGTGCCAGCTCTCCGGGGGGGCCGTACAATGAGCAGTTCTTC. The genes are TRBV27 and TRBJ2-1; the match to TRBD2 covers 8 bases. The CDR3 spans 14 residues. Germline CDR1 is MNHEY and CDR2 is SMNVEV (reference sequence). V trimming: 8 bases; J trimming: 4 bases; junction bases outside the gene matches: 7.

The chain is built from TRBV9 and TRBJ2-6; D is perhaps TRBD1 or TRBD2 (8 bases each). The length of the CDR3 is 20 residues. Trimming left V 3 bases short and J 1 base short, with 23 bases between. CDR1 is SGDLS, CDR2 YYNGEE, per germline. The CDR3 region is CASSAGTGGTSRSGANVLTF. The DNA of the CDR3 is TGTGCCAGCAGCGCCGGGACAGGCGGGACTAGTCGGTCTGGGGCCAACGTCCTGACTTTC.

V usage is TRBV4-2 and J usage is TRBJ2-5, with 9 bases aligning to TRBD2. CDR3 size: 16 residues. With 4 bases clipped from V and 5 bases from J, the junction kept 11 bases outside the gene matches. The germline V gene encodes CDR1 LGHNA and CDR2 YNFKEQ. The CDR3 region is CASSPRGAGGLETQYF. CDR3 sequence (DNA): TGTGCCAGCAGCCCCAGGGGGGCGGGGGGGCTGGAGACCCAGTACTTC.

The genes are TRBV11-2 and TRBJ1-6, with D possibly being TRBD1 (5 bases). This CDR3 has 14 amino acids. Trimming shortened V by 5 bases and J by 9 bases, and 14 bases separated the two germline ends. Germline V gives CDR1 SGHAT, CDR2 FQNNGV. The CDR3 DNA reads TGTGCCAGCAGCCAGACACCGGGGGGTTCACCCCTCCACTTT. Translation: CASSQTPGGSPLHF.

This clone showed up just once. The chain joins TRBV7-8 to TRBJ2-7; D assignment may be TRBD1 or TRBD2 (7 bases each). Germline V lookup: CDR1 SGHVS, CDR2 FQNEAQ. V lost 5 bases and J lost 7, with 12 bases in between. The CDR3 totals 12 residues. CDR3 nucleotides: TGTGCCAGCAGCCCTCAGGGGGGGGAGCAGTACTTC. This gives the protein CASSPQGGEQYF.

The gene calls are TRBV12-5 and TRBJ2-5, with D unclear. This CDR3 contains 13 residues. Trimming took off 0 bases at V and 2 bases at J, with 4 bases between the two ends. The germline CDR1 and CDR2 sequences are LGHNT and FRNRAP. The chain's CDR3 is CASGLVEQETQYF. For the CDR3, the DNA is TGTGCTAGTGGTTTGGTGGAGCAAGAGACCCAGTACTTC.

J is TRBJ1-1 and V is TRBV7-2, with TRBD1 matching over 9 bases. CDR3 length: 16 residues. J gave up 0 bases and V 3 bases, and 5 bases lay outside the gene matches. Germline loops: CDR1 SGHTA, CDR2 FQGNSA. CDR3 sequence reads: CASSFGQGPLNTEAFF. The DNA of the CDR3 is TGTGCCAGCAGCTTCGGACAGGGGCCGTTGAACACTGAAGCTTTCTTT.

The V gene is TRBV27, the J gene TRBJ2-1; D unclear. V was cut by 4 bases and J by 7 bases, with 11 bases left in between. Germline CDR1 is MNHEY and CDR2 is SMNVEV (reference sequence). This CDR3 is built from 13 residues. This CDR3 reads CASSSTRHNEQFF. The CDR3 coding sequence is TGTGCCAGCAGTTCGACTCGGCATAATGAGCAGTTCTTC.

This chain joins TRBV27 and TRBJ1-2; 9 nucleotides line up with TRBD1. V lost 6 bases to trimming and J lost 4 bases; unmatched junction nucleotides: 6. CDR1 is MNHEY, CDR2 SMNVEV, per germline (reference sequence). The CDR3 length is 14 residues. For the CDR3, the DNA is TGTGCCAGCAGGTCGGGACAGGGCCTCTATGGCTACACCTTC. Translation gives CASRSGQGLYGYTF.